One and the same sample provided the 28 T cell receptor beta chains below, sequenced in a study of human T cells and chemical hapten exposure. Specified time point: patch test 2, 6 weeks after DPC sensitization. Noted treatment: therapeutic diphenylcyclopropenone sensitization with weekly scalp DPC. TCRdb re-called the RACE reads through MiXCR, storing one row per CDR3 protein. The repertoire holds 69,000 or so distinct CDR3 sequences, about 9.4% seen once, with about 6.9% in the top ten. The specimen comprised whole blood, sampled in connection with sensitization to the hapten diphenylcyclopropenone (DPC). These receptors all come from a woman between 45 and 60 years old with alopecia areata. Some clones in this sample may be carry-over from other donors' samples.

This clonotype has a handful of counts. V and J are TRBV7-2 and TRBJ2-3, with TRBD2 matching 8 bases. The CDR3 contains 16 residues. Germline CDR1 SGHTA, CDR2 FQGNSA. The V segment lost 1 base and the J segment 2 bases; nucleotides outside the gene matches: 5. CDR3 coding DNA: TGTGCCAGCAGCTTAGGTACTAGCGGAACCACAGATACGCAGTATTTT. It translates to CASSLGTSGTTDTQYF.

This clonotype showed up just a few times. The chain is built from TRBV6-2 or TRBV6-3 and TRBJ2-1; D perhaps matches TRBD2 (5 bases). The CDR3 has 15 amino acids. Germline CDR1 reads MNHEY; CDR2 reads SVGEGT. V was cut by 5 bases and J by 0 bases, with 11 bases left in between. As DNA, the CDR3 is TGTGCCAGCAGTCAGAGCGGCAACTCCTACAATGAGCAGTTCTTC. Protein product: CASSQSGNSYNEQFF.

V is TRBV2 and J is TRBJ1-3; a possible D gene is TRBD1 (5 bases). The CDR3 covers 16 residues. V shed 10 bases and J shed 0 bases, with 19 bases lying between them. The germline CDR1 and CDR2 sequences are SNHLY and FYNNEI. The CDR3 sequence: CATAGWTQASGNTIYF. The CDR3 DNA sequence: TGTGCCACCGCAGGTTGGACACAAGCCTCTGGAAACACCATATATTTT.

The chain employs TRBV3-1 and TRBJ2-1; D gene unclear. The CDR3 spans 14 residues. CDR1 is LGHDT, CDR2 YNNKEL, per germline (reference sequence). V gave up 0 bases and J gave up 6 bases, with 9 bases separating them. CDR3 loop: CASSQERRFNEQFF. DNA for the CDR3: TGTGCCAGCAGCCAAGAGCGCAGGTTCAATGAGCAGTTCTTC.

The chain uses TRBV7-6 and TRBJ2-1, with D perhaps TRBD1 (6 bases). Deletions cut 4 bases from V and 2 bases from J, with 12 bases between. The CDR3 is 15 amino acids. Looked up from germline, CDR1 is SGHVS and CDR2 is FNYEAQ. The CDR3 region is CASSSRGFAYNEQFF. The CDR3 nucleotides read TGTGCCAGCAGCTCCAGGGGATTTGCCTACAATGAGCAGTTCTTC.

The sample holds many counts of this clonotype. The genes are TRBV20-1 and TRBJ2-1; 8 positions agree with TRBD1. This CDR3 has 12 amino acids. From germline, CDR1 is DFQATT and CDR2 SNEGSKA (reference sequence). The CDR3 region is CATGGPYNEQFF. As DNA, the CDR3 is TGCGCCACAGGGGGGCCCTACAATGAGCAGTTCTTC.

V is TRBV6-5 and J is TRBJ2-1; D gene uncertain. V was shortened by 4 bases and J by 8 bases, with 9 bases between the two germline ends. The CDR3 totals 12 residues. Germline V gene sequence: CDR1 MNHEY, CDR2 SVGAGI. CDR3 in DNA: TGTGCCAGCAGTTCGGATGTAGATGAGCAGTTCTTC. Residues: CASSSDVDEQFF.

At least ten counts were recorded for this clonotype. The chain combines TRBV20-1 with TRBJ1-1; TRBD1 is a possible D gene (6 bases). V lost 3 bases, J lost 1 base, and 12 bases lay in between. Germline-derived CDR1 and CDR2 are DFQATT and SNEGSKA (reference sequence). There are 14 residues in the CDR3. The CDR3 bases are TGCAGTGCTAGCTGGGACAATCGGAACACTGAAGCTTTCTTT. It is translated as CSASWDNRNTEAFF.

The chain combines TRBV20-1 with TRBJ2-7, with 10 bases that match TRBD2. The CDR3 has 12 residues. Trimming took 5 bases from V and 6 from J; bases not matched to a gene: 4. Germline values: CDR1 DFQATT, CDR2 SNEGSKA (reference sequence). The CDR3: CSAPGLALEQYF. DNA for the CDR3: TGCAGTGCTCCGGGACTAGCGCTCGAGCAGTACTTC.

This clonotype was seen more than once but under ten times. The chain employs TRBV20-1 and TRBJ1-1; 9 nucleotides match TRBD1. Germline CDR1 reads DFQATT; CDR2 reads SNEGSKA (reference sequence). Germline trimming cut 0 bases from V and 4 bases from J; bases unmatched to any gene: 12. There are 17 residues in the CDR3. The DNA for the CDR3 is TGCAGTGCTAGAGATTGGGACAGGGTACCGTCGGGCACTGAAGCTTTCTTT. Protein sequence: CSARDWDRVPSGTEAFF.

A few counts support this clonotype. This chain joins TRBV3-1 and TRBJ2-1; D may correspond to TRBD1 or TRBD2 (5 bases each). Germline lookup yields CDR1 LGHDT and CDR2 YNNKEL (reference sequence). The CDR3 runs to 16 residues. V was pared by 0 bases and J by 9 bases, with 18 bases between. The CDR3 DNA follows: TGTGCCAGCAGCCAAGACCCCGGGACCACGAGAAGTGAGCAGTTCTTC. Its translation: CASSQDPGTTRSEQFF.

This clonotype was counted many times. V usage is TRBV5-1 and J usage is TRBJ1-5; D is unresolved. Trimming left V 4 bases short and J 3 bases short, with 8 bases between. Germline values: CDR1 SGHRS, CDR2 YFSETQ. The CDR3 is 13 residues long. The CDR3: CASSMGNNQPQHF. The CDR3, as DNA: TGCGCCAGCAGCATGGGTAACAATCAGCCCCAGCATTTT.

This clonotype came up many times. V usage is TRBV3-1 and J usage is TRBJ2-5; TRBD1 matches 11 bases. V shed 3 bases and J 3 bases; nucleotides not matched to a gene: 6. CDR3 length equals 16 residues. Germline V gene lookup returns CDR1 LGHDT and CDR2 YNNKEL (reference sequence). CDR3 loop: CASSQTGQGGKETQYF. CDR3 DNA sequence: TGTGCCAGCAGCCAGACGGGACAGGGGGGGAAAGAGACCCAGTACTTC.

There are a few counts of this clonotype. The chain combines TRBV3-1 with TRBJ1-2; 7 nucleotides align to TRBD1. The V segment lost 3 bases and the J segment 4 bases; nucleotides outside the gene matches: 5. Germline loops: CDR1 LGHDT, CDR2 YNNKEL (reference sequence). The CDR3 is 14 amino acids. The CDR3 loop reads CASSQVRDSYGYTF. DNA for the CDR3: TGTGCCAGCAGCCAGGTCCGGGACAGCTATGGCTACACCTTC.

The sample holds a few counts of this clonotype. The chain joins TRBV5-1 to TRBJ2-3; 9 bases align to TRBD2. This CDR3 comprises 16 residues. V gave up 4 bases and J gave up 0 bases; unmatched junction bases: 6. Looked up from germline, CDR1 is SGHRS and CDR2 is YFSETQ. The CDR3: CASSKFSGGSTDTQYF. In nucleotides, the CDR3 is TGCGCCAGCAGCAAGTTTAGCGGGGGAAGCACAGATACGCAGTATTTT.

This clonotype has ten or more counts. The CDR3: CASSPPSGRRGNEQFF. CDR3 sequence (DNA): TGTGCCAGCTCACCCCCTAGCGGGAGAAGGGGCAATGAGCAGTTCTTC. The chain combines TRBV18 with TRBJ2-1; TRBD2 agrees at 10 bases. V was clipped by 3 bases and J by 6 bases; unmatched bases: 8. The CDR3 covers 16 residues. Germline V gene lookup returns CDR1 KGHSH and CDR2 LQKENI.

The chain joins TRBV20-1 to TRBJ1-2, with 9 bases lining up with TRBD1. Germline values: CDR1 DFQATT, CDR2 SNEGSKA (reference sequence). J was trimmed by 7 bases and V by 1 base; bases with no gene match: 13. The CDR3 is 16 amino acids. The CDR3 DNA is TGCAGTGCTAGAGTAAGGAGACAGGGGGAAGGTACTGGCTACACCTTC. Protein product: CSARVRRQGEGTGYTF.

J is TRBJ2-2 and V is TRBV11-3, with 8 bases matching TRBD2. The CDR3 length is 16 residues. Germline CDR1 is SGHNT and CDR2 is YENEEA. V shed 5 bases and J 3 bases; nucleotides not matched to a gene: 8. Here the CDR3 DNA reads TGTGCCAGCAGCGTTACTAGCGGTAGTTACACCGGGGAGCTGTTTTTT. Residues: CASSVTSGSYTGELFF.

This sequence joins TRBV12-5 and TRBJ2-3; D gene uncertain. The V end was cut by 5 bases, the J end by 4 bases, with 13 bases between. The germline V gene has CDR1 LGHNT and CDR2 FRNRAP. This CDR3 region has 14 residues. Written as DNA, the CDR3 is TGTGCTAGTGGTCCAGAACCTCAGTCAGATACGCAGTATTTT. As protein: CASGPEPQSDTQYF.

This clonotype was recorded many times. This CDR3 reads CASTGGATDTQYF. Written as DNA, the CDR3 is TGTGCTAGTACAGGAGGGGCCACAGATACGCAGTATTTT. The chain is built from TRBV12-5 and TRBJ2-3; D perhaps matches TRBD2 (6 bases). Trimming stripped 8 bases from V and 2 bases from J, with 11 bases between. The germline CDR1 and CDR2 sequences are LGHNT and FRNRAP. This CDR3 has 13 residues.

The table lists this clonotype with many counts. The chain employs TRBV28 and TRBJ1-4; 11 bases agree with TRBD1. J gave up 8 bases and V 2 bases, and 4 bases lay outside the gene matches. The length of the CDR3 is 15 residues. Per germline, CDR1 MDHEN and CDR2 SYDVKM. CDR3 nucleotide sequence: TGTGCCAGCAGTTTAGGACAGGGGGCAAGAGAAAAACTGTTTTTT. As protein: CASSLGQGAREKLFF. The full variable domain, completed using reference TRBV28 and TRBJ1-4, is DVKVTQSSRYLVKRTGEKVFLECVQDMDHENMFWYRQDPGLGLRLIYFSYDVKMKEKGDIPEGYSVSREKKERFSLILESASTNQTSMYLCASSLGQGAREKLFFGSGTQLSVL.

The chain uses TRBV24-1 and TRBJ2-1; tentative D call: TRBD2 (5 bases). Germline CDR1 and CDR2: KGHDR and SFDVKD. The CDR3 extends over 12 amino acids. Trimming left V 5 bases short and J 9 bases short, with 10 bases between. As DNA, the CDR3 is TGTGCCACCAGTGCGGGAACATTTGAGCAGTTCTTC. Translated, it gives CATSAGTFEQFF.

This clonotype has only a few counts. V gene TRBV27 combines with J gene TRBJ2-1; TRBD2 matches 10 bases. CDR3 size: 16 residues. Germline V gene lookup returns CDR1 MNHEY and CDR2 SMNVEV (reference sequence). V dropped 6 bases and J dropped 3; count of bases not matched to a gene: 8. The CDR3 spells CASSRLAGGVYNEQFF. The CDR3 nucleotides read TGTGCCAGCAGCCGGTTAGCGGGAGGCGTCTACAATGAGCAGTTCTTC.

This clonotype was counted ten times or more. The chain employs TRBV10-3 and TRBJ1-5, with 8 bases identical to TRBD1. Germline V gene lookup returns CDR1 ENHRY and CDR2 SYGVKD. The CDR3 covers 14 residues. V trimming: 2 bases; J trimming: 8 bases; junction bases outside the gene matches: 5. CDR3 nucleotides: TGTGCCATCAGTGAGGGGACAGGCATGGAGCCCCAGCATTTT. This translates into CAISEGTGMEPQHF.

In its sample, this clonotype was seen many times. The genes are TRBV5-1 and TRBJ2-3; perhaps D is TRBD1 or TRBD2 (5 bases each). The CDR3 loop spans 14 amino acids. Germline lookup yields CDR1 SGHRS and CDR2 YFSETQ. Trimming took 4 bases from V and 2 from J, leaving 11 bases between them. CDR3 loop: CASSPGTPTDTQYF. The CDR3 DNA is TGCGCCAGCAGCCCTGGGACCCCCACAGATACGCAGTATTTT.

This clonotype came up a few times. V usage is TRBV11-2 and J usage is TRBJ2-3, with TRBD2 matching 7 bases. This CDR3 comprises 17 residues. Unmatched junction bases numbered 13, after V lost 5 bases and J lost 2 bases. The germline V gene encodes CDR1 SGHAT and CDR2 FQNNGV. The CDR3 sequence is CASSTGGSAGITDTQYF. In DNA, the CDR3 is TGTGCCAGCAGCACCGGAGGCTCAGCGGGAATCACAGATACGCAGTATTTT.

In its sample, this clonotype was seen many times. The chain employs TRBV7-9 and TRBJ2-3; 8 bases fit TRBD2. This CDR3 contains 15 residues. V was pared by 5 bases and J by 7 bases, with 11 bases of the junction left unmatched. Germline values: CDR1 SEHNR, CDR2 FQNEAQ (reference sequence). The CDR3 DNA is TGTGCCAGCAGCCCCCCCCTGACTAGCGATAATACGCAGTATTTT. Translating it yields CASSPPLTSDNTQYF.

V gene TRBV28 combines with J gene TRBJ2-2; maybe TRBD2 (6 bases). The V gene's germline CDR1 is MDHEN and CDR2 SYDVKM. The CDR3 is made up of 15 amino acids. V was cut by 8 bases and J by 2 bases, with 15 bases left in between. The CDR3 region has the DNA TGTGCCAGCGCACGGGACTGGCGAAACACCGGGGAGCTGTTTTTT. Translating it yields CASARDWRNTGELFF.